The 4 T cell receptor beta chains below all came from one sample that was sequenced in a study of cytotoxic CD8 clonotypes in ibrutinib-treated CLL. Method: immunoSEQ multiplex PCR; TCRdb's copy keeps in-frame clones and lacks some. The repertoire has some 27,000 clones, approximately 57% of them found once; the top ten carry roughly 5.1%. The material sequenced was PBMCs, taken before ibrutinib treatment. These receptors all come from a human donor with chronic lymphocytic leukemia.

A few counts support this clone. The chain is built from TRBV23-1 and TRBJ2-3; maybe TRBD1 (8 bases). TRBV23-1 is flagged as an ORF with uncertain function. This CDR3 is built from 15 residues. The germline V and J ends were trimmed by 8 bases and 5 bases, with 20 bases remaining between them. CDR3 bases: TGCGCCAGCCTTCACAGGGGGGGTAGATTAGATACGCAGTATTTT. It translates to CASLHRGGRLDTQYF.

In this sample, this clone turned up a few times. V and J are TRBV11-3 and TRBJ1-3, with TRBD1 as a possible D gene (5 bases). Per the germline V gene, CDR1 is SGHNT and CDR2 is YENEEA. V lost 5 bases to trimming and J lost 5 bases, with 13 bases between them. This CDR3 region has 14 residues. The CDR3 loop is CASSPPTERNTIYF. The CDR3 nucleotides are TGTGCCAGCAGCCCCCCGACAGAGCGAAACACCATATATTTT.

Within the sample, this clone is medium-sized. V is TRBV28 and J is TRBJ2-1; TRBD2 matches at 9 bases. CDR3 length equals 15 residues. Trimming at V came to 7 bases and at J to 5 bases, leaving 9 bases not matched to a gene. The germline gives CDR1 MDHEN, CDR2 SYDVKM. The CDR3 loop is CASTLISGSHNEQFF. The CDR3 bases are TGTGCCAGCACCCTGATTAGCGGGAGCCACAATGAGCAGTTCTTC.

The chain couples TRBV2 to TRBJ2-7; D is uncertain. The V gene's germline CDR1 is SNHLY and CDR2 FYNNEI. Trimming pared 3 bases from V and 4 bases from J, leaving 10 bases between. This CDR3 contains 13 residues. The CDR3 reads CASSEGWNYEQYF. CDR3 DNA sequence: TGTGCCAGCAGTGAGGGATGGAATTACGAGCAGTACTTC.